These 27 T cell receptor beta chains share one sample of origin, sequenced in a study of shared clonotypes between healthy human individuals. Naive CD8 populations comprised CD45RO-negative cells positively selected for CCR7, excluding terminally differentiated effector memory CD45RA+ cells. Profiling relied on immunoSEQ multiplex PCR, and the TCRdb table lists in-frame clones only, not all of them. Altogether some 2,100,000 clones are present, under 95% being singletons, with the ten largest covering 1.5% to 2%. The sample consisted of naive CD8+ T cells from PBMCs. Receptor source: a young man in good health. Some clones in this sample may be carry-over from other donors' samples.

V and J are TRBV27 and TRBJ2-7; D is perhaps TRBD1 (6 bases). Trimming took off 2 bases at V and 5 bases at J, with 16 bases between the two ends. From germline, CDR1 is MNHEY and CDR2 SMNVEV (reference sequence). The CDR3 extends over 15 amino acids. CDR3 sequence: CASSLIPGAYNEQYF. Written as DNA, the CDR3 is TGTGCCAGCAGTTTAATCCCAGGGGCCTATAACGAGCAGTACTTC.

In regard to this clone: Additional DNA sequences in this sample encode the identical CDR3. V gene TRBV27 combines with J gene TRBJ2-3, with D possibly TRBD1 on 6 matching bases. The CDR3 loop spans 14 amino acids. The V and J ends lost 5 bases and 4 bases respectively, with 13 bases between them. CDR1 is MNHEY and CDR2 is SMNVEV in the germline V gene (reference sequence). CDR3 bases: TGTGCCAGCAGTCTCTTACAGGGAGCAGATACGCAGTATTTT. Translation gives CASSLLQGADTQYF.

The rearrangement joins TRBV13 to TRBJ2-1; 9 nucleotides line up with TRBD1. Germline-derived CDR1 and CDR2 are PRHDT and FYEKMQ (reference sequence). The CDR3 extends over 17 amino acids. J was trimmed by 7 bases and V by 0 bases; bases with no gene match: 10. CDR3 nucleotide sequence: TGTGCCAGCAGCTTAGGTCGAGGACAGGGGTGGTCGAATGAGCAGTTCTTC. Translating it yields CASSLGRGQGWSNEQFF. Combining the CDR3 with reference TRBV13 and TRBJ2-1 gives the whole variable domain AAGVIQSPRHLIKEKRETATLKCYPIPRHDTVYWYQQGPGQDPQFLISFYEKMQSDKGSIPDRFSAQQFSDYHSELNMSSLELGDSALYFCASSLGRGQGWSNEQFFGPGTRLTVL.

The chain uses TRBV4-1 and TRBJ1-1, with TRBD1 matching 7 bases. Per germline, CDR1 MGHRA and CDR2 YSYEKL. Losses at the gene ends were 0 bases for V and 1 base for J; bases not matched to a gene: 11. The CDR3 is made up of 18 amino acids. The CDR3 spells CASSQEWRDSPWNTEAFF. CDR3 DNA sequence: TGCGCCAGCAGCCAAGAGTGGCGGGACAGCCCATGGAACACTGAAGCTTTCTTT.

V gene TRBV28 combines with J gene TRBJ2-1; 8 bases align to TRBD2. The germline CDR1 and CDR2 sequences are MDHEN and SYDVKM. The CDR3 totals 14 residues. Trimming cost V 4 bases and J 2 bases; bases outside gene matches: 1. The CDR3 spells CASSWTSPYNEQFF. CDR3 in DNA: TGTGCCAGCAGTTGGACTAGCCCCTACAATGAGCAGTTCTTC.

Details on this clone: The sample carries other DNA sequences with the same CDR3. This chain connects TRBV6-5 to TRBJ2-7; TRBD1 might be the D (6 bases). The CDR3 is 15 residues long. Per the germline V gene, CDR1 is MNHEY and CDR2 is SVGAGI. Trimming took off 0 bases at V and 0 bases at J, with 9 bases between the two ends. Here the CDR3 reads CASSYSPDSSYEQYF. DNA of the CDR3: TGTGCCAGCAGTTACTCACCGGACAGCTCCTACGAGCAGTACTTC.

The CDR3 spells CASSYETGPYNEQFF. CDR3 bases: TGTGCCAGCAGTTACGAGACAGGCCCGTACAATGAGCAGTTCTTC. The rearrangement joins TRBV6-5 to TRBJ2-1; perhaps TRBD1 as D (6 bases). Trimming stripped 2 bases from V and 4 bases from J, with 12 bases between. This CDR3 is built from 15 residues. Germline V gene lookup returns CDR1 MNHEY and CDR2 SVGAGI.

J is TRBJ2-3 and V is TRBV4-2; possibly TRBD1 for D (6 bases). V gave up 1 base and J gave up 1 base, with 9 bases separating them. Germline assignment: CDR1 LGHNA and CDR2 YNFKEQ. The CDR3 runs 15 residues. The CDR3 region has the DNA TGTGCCAGCAGCCAAGGGGGGCTAGGCACAGATACGCAGTATTTT. It is translated as CASSQGGLGTDTQYF.

Regarding this clone: At the DNA level, this CDR3 is encoded by other sequences in the same sample as well. CDR3 in DNA: TGTGCCGTAGGACAAAGGAACACCGGGGAGCTGTTTTTT. Amino acid sequence: CAVGQRNTGELFF. This chain uses TRBV30 with TRBJ2-2; possible D gene TRBD1, 5 bases. V was trimmed by 8 bases and J by 1 base, leaving 11 bases between them. The CDR3 consists of 13 residues. The germline V gene encodes CDR1 GTSNPN and CDR2 SVGIG (reference sequence).

J is TRBJ2-3 and V is TRBV7-9, with D hard to call. Trimming left V 5 bases short and J 3 bases short, with 6 bases between. Per germline, CDR1 SEHNR and CDR2 FQNEAQ (reference sequence). The CDR3 is made up of 12 amino acids. The chain's CDR3 is CASSQSTDTQYF. The CDR3 bases are TGTGCCAGCAGCCAGAGTACAGATACGCAGTATTTT.

The genes are TRBV13 and TRBJ2-7; 12 bases are shared with TRBD2. The CDR3 consists of 16 residues. V lost 5 bases, J lost 1 base, and 6 bases stayed unmatched. The germline CDR1 and CDR2 sequences are PRHDT and FYEKMQ (reference sequence). In nucleotides, the CDR3 is TGTGCCAGCAGCCCAATGGGACTAGCGGGTTCCTACGAGCAGTACTTC. This sequence encodes CASSPMGLAGSYEQYF.

The rearrangement joins TRBV6-6 to TRBJ2-1; 7 bases align to TRBD2. The ends lost 6 bases at V and 0 bases at J; junction bases unmatched: 8. Germline-derived CDR1 and CDR2 are MNHNY and SVGAGI (reference sequence). The CDR3 contains 16 residues. This chain's CDR3 is CASSPVGRISYNEQFF. Here the CDR3 DNA reads TGTGCCAGCAGCCCCGTCGGGAGGATCTCCTACAATGAGCAGTTCTTC.

As for this clone: Other DNA sequences of this sample code for an identical CDR3. The chain joins TRBV7-9 to TRBJ2-3; D not certain. In germline, CDR1 is SEHNR, CDR2 FQNEAQ (reference sequence). There are 13 residues in the CDR3. V gave up 3 bases and J gave up 1 base, with 5 bases separating them. CDR3 protein: CASSLVGTDTQYF. CDR3 bases: TGTGCCAGCAGCTTGGTAGGCACAGATACGCAGTATTTT.

This clone came up once. V usage is TRBV7-3 and J usage is TRBJ2-5; possible D gene TRBD1, 5 bases. The V end lost 11 bases, the J end lost 1 base, and 17 bases lay between the germline ends. Germline V gene lookup returns CDR1 SGHTA and CDR2 FQGTGA. The CDR3 has 14 amino acids. Here the CDR3 reads CAACVVDSQETQYF. CDR3 nucleotide sequence: TGTGCCGCCTGCGTGGTCGACAGCCAAGAGACCCAGTACTTC.

This chain connects TRBV5-8 to TRBJ2-1; the match to TRBD2 covers 7 bases. Germline V CDR1 and CDR2: SGHTS, YDEGEE. V lost 2 bases to trimming and J lost 6 bases; unmatched junction nucleotides: 8. CDR3 length: 15 amino acids. The CDR3 nucleotides are TGTGCCAGCAGCTTTACGGGAGGCCCCCTCAATGAGCAGTTCTTC. Translating it yields CASSFTGGPLNEQFF.

This chain connects TRBV13 to TRBJ2-1; 9 bases line up with TRBD2. The CDR3 contains 16 residues. V shed 5 bases and J 2 bases; nucleotides not matched to a gene: 7. CDR1 PRHDT and CDR2 FYEKMQ come from the germline V gene (reference sequence). The DNA of the CDR3 is TGTGCCAGCAGCCCGGTGACTAGCGGTACCTACAATGAGCAGTTCTTC. Protein: CASSPVTSGTYNEQFF.

V usage is TRBV9 and J usage is TRBJ2-7, with 8 bases matching TRBD2. The CDR3 has 15 residues. Germline values: CDR1 SGDLS, CDR2 YYNGEE. The V gene end was trimmed by 2 bases and the J gene end by 3 bases; junction bases not matched to a gene: 7. CDR3 region: CASSVSASGYYEQYF. CDR3 in DNA: TGTGCCAGCAGCGTTTCGGCTAGCGGGTACTACGAGCAGTACTTC.

V gene TRBV10-2 combines with J gene TRBJ2-1; D is unclear. There are 17 residues in the CDR3. Germline loops: CDR1 WSHSY, CDR2 SAAADI. Trimming took 0 bases from V and 0 from J, leaving 12 bases between them. The CDR3 DNA reads as TGCGCCAGCAGTGAGTCAGGTCTCCCGAGCTCCTACAATGAGCAGTTCTTC. Translating gives CASSESGLPSSYNEQFF.

This sequence joins TRBV19 and TRBJ2-7; tentative D call: TRBD2 (6 bases). Trimming stripped 10 bases from V and 1 base from J, with 20 bases between. The CDR3 runs to 15 residues. CDR1 and CDR2 from the germline V gene are LNHDA and SQIVND (reference sequence). The CDR3 DNA reads as TGTGCCACGGGATACGGGCTAGCGCAATCCTACGAGCAGTACTTC. Translation: CATGYGLAQSYEQYF.

This clone occurred once. The chain is built from TRBV18 and TRBJ2-4; 10 nucleotides match TRBD2. Germline values: CDR1 KGHSH, CDR2 LQKENI. V lost 6 bases to trimming and J lost 2 bases; unmatched junction nucleotides: 7. The CDR3 has 16 residues. CDR3 in amino acids: CASSPSGSASKNIQYF. Written as DNA, the CDR3 is TGTGCCAGCTCTCCTAGCGGGAGTGCCTCCAAAAACATTCAGTACTTC.

In DNA form, the CDR3 reads TGTGCCAGCAGCTCGGCCGGGCCTCAACAAGAGACCCAGTACTTC. Its protein product is CASSSAGPQQETQYF. The chain uses TRBV7-8 and TRBJ2-5; D remains unclear. V lost 4 bases and J lost 2, with 14 bases in between. CDR3 length: 15 residues. Germline loops: CDR1 SGHVS, CDR2 FQNEAQ.

The chain combines TRBV4-3 with TRBJ2-5; TRBD1 might be the D (6 bases). Germline CDR1 is LGHNA and CDR2 is YSLEER. The CDR3 totals 16 residues. Trimming took off 0 bases at V and 0 bases at J, with 11 bases between the two ends. CDR3 region: CASSQDSTGYQETQYF. CDR3 in DNA: TGCGCCAGCAGCCAAGATTCAACAGGGTACCAAGAGACCCAGTACTTC.

The V gene is TRBV9, the J gene TRBJ1-3; possible D gene TRBD1, 5 bases. This CDR3 is built from 18 residues. Trimming stripped 0 bases from V and 0 bases from J, with 16 bases between. The germline CDR1 and CDR2 sequences are SGDLS and YYNGEE. CDR3 coding DNA: TGTGCCAGCAGCGTAGCTAAAGGGGCCCAAAGCTCTGGAAACACCATATATTTT. Protein sequence: CASSVAKGAQSSGNTIYF. Combining the CDR3 with reference TRBV9 and TRBJ1-3 gives the whole variable domain DSGVTQTPKHLITATGQRVTLRCSPRSGDLSVYWYQQSLDQGLQFLIQYYNGEERAKGNILERFSAQQFPDLHSELNLSSLELGDSALYFCASSVAKGAQSSGNTIYFGEGSWLTVV.

The chain has TRBV5-6 and TRBJ2-3; TRBD2 might be the D (5 bases). Germline V gene sequence: CDR1 SGHDT, CDR2 YYEEEE. The CDR3 totals 16 residues. V shed 2 bases and J shed 4 bases, with 17 bases lying between them. CDR3 sequence reads: CASSLSLGEWSDTQYF. The CDR3 coding sequence is TGTGCCAGCAGCTTATCATTGGGAGAATGGTCAGATACGCAGTATTTT.

The chain links TRBV27 to TRBJ2-7, with TRBD2 identical over 14 bases. The CDR3 contains 18 residues. Trimming took 5 bases from V and 7 from J; bases not matched to a gene: 16. Germline V gene sequence: CDR1 MNHEY, CDR2 SMNVEV (reference sequence). The CDR3 DNA reads TGTGCCAGCAGTCCCACCCAGCCGGGACTAGCGGGAGCTCGGGAGCAGTACTTC. Encoded protein: CASSPTQPGLAGAREQYF.

The rearrangement uses TRBV6-1 and TRBJ2-2, with TRBD1 matching 9 bases. The V and J ends lost 1 base and 7 bases, in that order; junction bases with no gene match: 4. Looked up from germline, CDR1 is MNHNS and CDR2 is SASEGT. The CDR3 loop spans 15 amino acids. The CDR3 here is CASSEDRGQNGELFF. CDR3 coding DNA: TGTGCCAGCAGTGAAGACAGGGGGCAAAACGGGGAGCTGTTTTTT.

J is TRBJ2-5 and V is TRBV27; D unclear. The V end lost 1 base, the J end lost 3 bases, and 12 bases lay between the germline ends. CDR1 MNHEY and CDR2 SMNVEV come from the germline V gene (reference sequence). CDR3 length: 15 residues. DNA for the CDR3: TGTGCCAGCAGTTTATGGGCTGGAAACAAAGAGACCCAGTACTTC. Encoded protein: CASSLWAGNKETQYF.